The 30 T cell receptor beta chains presented below share a single source sample, sequenced in a study of regulatory T cells in long-lasting Graves disease (dated by TCRdb to the early 2020s). The time point tag for this specimen amounts to: newly diagnosed GD, antithyroid drugs for less than 3 months. For both TCR sequencing and RNA sequencing, RNA was extracted from PBMCs using TRIzol. Receptors were amplified or captured by multiplex PCR. TCRdb lists the instrument as Illumina HiSeq 4000. CDR3 regions were amplified by Arm-PCR with iRepertoire HTBI primers to construct TCR beta libraries. The raw public reads went through TCRdb reprocessing: fastp at Q25, MiXCR clone calling, in-frame beta chains kept. For every CDR3 protein sequence, its rows merge into one entry that carries the most common genes and DNA. The sample has over 200,000 distinct CDR3 sequences on record, about 17% of them singletons. The top ten clonotypes cover 14% of the sample.

In addition, the sample was reused for a study of T cells in Graves' hyperthyroidism and ophthalmopathy.

Sequenced material: peripheral blood mononuclear cells (PBMCs), taken at new diagnosis, from a patient treated with antithyroid drugs. Every receptor here comes from a woman aged 25 to 39 with Graves disease. Donor details come from another sample of the same person, matched by shared clones.

There are many counts of this clonotype. The J gene is TRBJ1-2, the V gene TRBV20-1; D remains ambiguous. The CDR3 is 14 residues long. Between the trimmed V and J ends, which lost 3 bases and 4 bases, there was a span of 15 bases. Germline V CDR1 and CDR2: DFQATT, SNEGSKA (reference sequence). CDR3 nucleotide sequence: TGCAGTGCTAGTTCTGTAGGGTTTGTCTATGGCTACACCTTC. It yields the protein CSASSVGFVYGYTF.

Many counts were recorded for this clonotype. The rearrangement joins TRBV6-1 to TRBJ1-6; weak D call: TRBD1 (5 bases). The CDR3 extends over 16 amino acids. Deletions cut 2 bases from V and 7 bases from J, with 15 bases between. CDR1 is MNHNS, CDR2 SASEGT, per germline. CDR3 region: CASSEPPRGKNSPLHF. CDR3 nucleotide sequence: TGTGCCAGCAGTGAACCGCCTCGGGGGAAGAATTCACCCCTCCACTTT.

This clonotype has at least ten counts. The chain carries TRBV5-1 and TRBJ1-2, with 8 bases that match TRBD1. With 0 bases clipped from V and 4 bases from J, the junction kept 2 bases outside the gene matches. Germline lookup yields CDR1 SGHRS and CDR2 YFSETQ. The CDR3 runs to 14 residues. CDR3 DNA: TGCGCCAGCAGCTTGGACGGACAGGGCTATGGCTACACCTTC. Encoded protein: CASSLDGQGYGYTF. Drawing the rest from reference TRBV5-1 and TRBJ1-2, the complete variable domain is KAGVTQTPRYLIKTRGQQVTLSCSPISGHRSVSWYQQTPGQGLQFLFEYFSETQRNKGNFPGRFSGRQFSNSRSEMNVSTLELGDSALYLCASSLDGQGYGYTFGSGTRLTVV.

The chain couples TRBV5-4 to TRBJ1-2; 7 bases match TRBD1. CDR1 is SGHNT, CDR2 YYREEE, per germline (reference sequence). With V trimmed by 5 bases and J by 4 bases, 11 bases remained unmatched. The CDR3 extends over 15 amino acids. CDR3 protein: CASSPSDRQGYGYTF. The CDR3 coding sequence is TGTGCCAGCAGTCCCTCCGATCGACAGGGCTATGGCTACACCTTC.

As regards this clonotype: A much larger clone differs from this one at a single base, so this may be a read error. V is TRBV9 and J is TRBJ2-7, with D perhaps TRBD2 (5 bases). The CDR3 runs to 14 residues. In germline, CDR1 is SGDLS, CDR2 YYNGEE. This CDR3 is CASSPPGSSYGQYF. In DNA, the CDR3 is TGTGCCAGCAGCCCACCGGGGAGCTCCTACGGGCAGTACTTC.

This clonotype was counted at least ten times. The chain uses TRBV11-2 and TRBJ1-2, with 10 bases fitting TRBD1. CDR3 length: 12 amino acids. The germline gives CDR1 SGHAT, CDR2 FQNNGV. J lost 5 bases, V lost 8 bases, and 2 bases had no gene match. CDR3 coding DNA: TGTGCCAGCGGGACAGGGGCGTATGGCTACACCTTC. Residues: CASGTGAYGYTF.

The sample holds many counts of this clonotype. The chain uses TRBV12-3 or TRBV12-4 and TRBJ1-6; D unresolved. This CDR3 is 17 amino acids long. V was clipped by 7 bases and J by 1 base, with 17 bases between them. CDR3 in amino acids: CASTKTPLGSYNSPLHF. The DNA of the CDR3 is TGTGCCAGCACTAAAACCCCTCTCGGATCCTATAATTCACCCCTCCACTTT.

The V and J genes are TRBV20-1 and TRBJ2-2, with unresolved D. The germline V gene encodes CDR1 DFQATT and CDR2 SNEGSKA (reference sequence). The CDR3 sequence is 11 residues long. The V gene lost 6 bases and the J gene lost 5 bases, with 7 bases spanning the gap. The DNA for the CDR3 is TGCAGTGCCCGGCGGACCGGGGAGCTGTTTTTT. Translated, it gives CSARRTGELFF.

This clonotype was seen at least ten times. The chain uses TRBV6-1 and TRBJ1-2; perhaps TRBD1 as D (5 bases). In germline, CDR1 is MNHNS, CDR2 SASEGT. V shed 5 bases and J shed 4 bases, with 14 bases lying between them. This CDR3 is built from 14 residues. This CDR3 is CASSTPGSSYGYTF. The CDR3 DNA reads TGTGCCAGCAGTACGCCAGGGAGTAGCTATGGCTACACCTTC.

This clonotype has just a few counts. The chain carries TRBV4-1 and TRBJ2-3; unclear D gene. Trimming took 2 bases from V and 4 from J, leaving 10 bases between them. This CDR3 contains 14 residues. Germline loops: CDR1 MGHRA, CDR2 YSYEKL. The CDR3 region is CASSQRPPPDTQYF. The DNA for the CDR3 is TGCGCCAGCAGCCAACGCCCACCCCCAGATACGCAGTATTTT.

This clonotype occurred many times. The rearrangement links TRBV15 to TRBJ1-2; a weak D match, TRBD1 (5 bases). This CDR3 spans 14 amino acids. Trimming shortened V by 5 bases and J by 0 bases, and 10 bases separated the two germline ends. In germline, CDR1 is LNHNV, CDR2 YYDKDF (reference sequence). CDR3: CATSGGRTNYGYTF. The CDR3 DNA reads TGTGCCACCAGCGGGGGACGGACTAACTATGGCTACACCTTC.

This clonotype was picked up many times. V and J are TRBV7-2 and TRBJ2-5, with 10 bases that match TRBD2. V was clipped by 0 bases and J by 5 bases; unmatched bases: 3. Germline V gene data show CDR1 as SGHTA and CDR2 as FQGNSA. The CDR3 runs to 15 residues. The DNA of the CDR3 is TGTGCCAGCAGCTTAGCGCCAGCGGGGGGGGAGACCCAGTACTTC. This gives the protein CASSLAPAGGETQYF.

The table lists this clonotype with many counts. The V and J genes are TRBV12-3 or TRBV12-4 and TRBJ2-7, with D unresolved. CDR3 size: 12 residues. V dropped 6 bases and J dropped 4 bases, with 10 bases sitting between them. The CDR3 nucleotides read TGTGCCAGCAGCGACATGTCGTACGAGCAGTACTTC. Translated: CASSDMSYEQYF.

To note about this clonotype: A read error is the likely source, as a far larger clone sits one nucleotide away. The genes are TRBV27 and TRBJ2-1, with D hard to call. This CDR3 has 13 amino acids. Germline loops: CDR1 MNHEY, CDR2 SMNVEV (reference sequence). The ends were cut back, 6 bases at V and 10 bases at J, with 16 bases in the middle. The CDR3 region is CASSPQGSYEQFF. CDR3 coding DNA: TGTGCCAGCAGCCCTCAAGGCTCCTACGAGCAGTTCTTC.

This clonotype was recorded at least ten times. The chain employs TRBV7-2 and TRBJ2-2, with 10 bases aligning to TRBD2. The junction had 13 bases not matched to a gene; V was cut back by 5 bases and J by 7 bases. CDR3 length equals 17 residues. Germline V gene data show CDR1 as SGHTA and CDR2 as FQGNSA. CDR3 bases: TGTGCCAGCAGCCGCCGATGGGAGCGGGGGGGACTCGGGGAGCTGTTTTTT. It translates to CASSRRWERGGLGELFF.

The chain is built from TRBV5-1 and TRBJ2-1, with TRBD2 matching over 8 bases. CDR1 SGHRS and CDR2 YFSETQ come from the germline V gene. The CDR3 spans 16 residues. The V and J ends lost 0 bases and 5 bases, in that order; junction bases with no gene match: 7. The CDR3 region is CASSLVAGGGHNEQFF. CDR3 bases: TGCGCCAGCAGCTTGGTCGCGGGGGGAGGTCACAATGAGCAGTTCTTC. Combining the CDR3 with reference TRBV5-1 and TRBJ2-1 gives the whole variable domain KAGVTQTPRYLIKTRGQQVTLSCSPISGHRSVSWYQQTPGQGLQFLFEYFSETQRNKGNFPGRFSGRQFSNSRSEMNVSTLELGDSALYLCASSLVAGGGHNEQFFGPGTRLTVL.

This clonotype was counted at least ten times. The chain couples TRBV12-3 or TRBV12-4 to TRBJ1-2; TRBD1 matches 7 bases. The CDR3 has 16 amino acids. The V gene end was trimmed by 5 bases and the J gene end by 8 bases; junction bases not matched to a gene: 17. The CDR3 nucleotides are TGTGCCAGCAGTCGACCGACAGGGCTCGACCTGGGGGGCTACACCTTC. The encoded protein is CASSRPTGLDLGGYTF.

The table lists this clonotype with many counts. The V call is TRBV2, the J call TRBJ1-5; D is unclear. There are 16 residues in the CDR3. Germline CDR1 is SNHLY and CDR2 is FYNNEI. V was trimmed by 1 base and J by 1 base, leaving 11 bases between them. The CDR3 DNA reads TGTGCCAGCAGTGAAGAGGGATTTTTCAGCAATCAGCCCCAGCATTTT. Translated, it gives CASSEEGFFSNQPQHF.

V and J are TRBV6-9 and TRBJ1-6, with 10 bases matching TRBD1. Trimming removed 3 bases from V and 8 bases from J; junction bases left unmatched: 1. This CDR3 has 14 residues. Per the germline V gene, CDR1 is MNHGY and CDR2 is SVAAGI. The CDR3 here is CASSYGQGDSPLHF. The CDR3 DNA reads TGTGCCAGCAGTTACGGACAGGGGGATTCACCCCTCCACTTT.

This clonotype was found once. This rearrangement joins TRBV5-4 to TRBJ2-7, with D possibly being TRBD1 or TRBD2 (6 bases each). V was trimmed by 0 bases and J by 3 bases, leaving 13 bases between them. This CDR3 has 15 amino acids. Germline CDR1 and CDR2: SGHNT and YYREEE (reference sequence). CDR3 nucleotide sequence: TGTGCCAGCAGCTTGGAGGGGGGCAGGGACTACGAGCAGTACTTC. The encoded protein is CASSLEGGRDYEQYF.

Many counts were recorded for this clonotype. The chain couples TRBV7-2 to TRBJ2-3; 14 bases fit TRBD2. The CDR3 is made up of 20 amino acids. CDR1 SGHTA and CDR2 FQGNSA come from the germline V gene. V trimming: 3 bases; J trimming: 1 base; junction bases outside the gene matches: 12. The CDR3 spells CASSLVPTSGGASGTDTQYF. CDR3 DNA: TGTGCCAGCAGCTTGGTGCCGACTAGCGGGGGGGCCAGTGGCACAGATACGCAGTATTTT.

The rearrangement uses TRBV7-9 and TRBJ1-5; D remains unclear. This CDR3 is 14 amino acids long. CDR1 SEHNR and CDR2 FQNEAQ come from the germline V gene (reference sequence). The V gene lost 4 bases and the J gene lost 1 base, with 8 bases spanning the gap. CDR3 in DNA: TGTGCCAGCAGCTGGGGAGAGAGCAATCAGCCCCAGCATTTT. Its protein product is CASSWGESNQPQHF.

This clonotype was seen a few times. The CDR3 carries no conserved terminal phenylalanine or tryptophan, so it likely arises from a read error. The genes are TRBV2 and TRBJ1-1; TRBD1 matches at 7 bases. V shed 3 bases, J shed 2 bases, and the junction held 9 bases outside the gene matches. Germline V CDR1 and CDR2: SNHLY, FYNNEI. This CDR3 region has 16 residues. CDR3 nucleotides: TGTGCCAGCAGTGATGAGACAGGGCGACTAAACACTGAAGCTTTCCTT. Translated, it gives CASSDETGRLNTEAFL.

This clonotype was observed many times. This chain uses TRBV7-2 with TRBJ2-1, with 12 bases aligning to TRBD1. The CDR3 spans 14 residues. V was clipped by 5 bases and J by 9 bases; unmatched bases: 5. Per germline, CDR1 SGHTA and CDR2 FQGNSA. The CDR3 DNA sequence: TGTGCCAGCAGCAGGGACAGGGGGCTTAGTGAGCAGTTCTTC. The encoded protein is CASSRDRGLSEQFF.

This rearrangement joins TRBV6-2 or TRBV6-3 to TRBJ1-2; no reliable D call. V dropped 5 bases and J dropped 4 bases, with 14 bases sitting between them. The CDR3 loop spans 14 amino acids. Germline loops: CDR1 MNHEY, CDR2 SVGEGT. The CDR3 protein is CASSEEGSVYGYTF. CDR3 nucleotides: TGTGCCAGCAGTGAAGAGGGCAGCGTCTATGGCTACACCTTC.

The table lists this clonotype with many counts. The CDR3 is CASSLRGLAGASGGELFF. CDR3 sequence (DNA): TGTGCCAGCAGCCTACGCGGACTAGCGGGGGCCTCCGGCGGGGAGCTGTTTTTT. The chain couples TRBV6-1 to TRBJ2-2; 13 nucleotides agree with TRBD2. The CDR3 is 18 residues long. V lost 6 bases and J lost 7; bases outside the gene matches: 14. The V gene's germline CDR1 is MNHNS and CDR2 SASEGT.

Worth noting for this clonotype: The final CDR3 position lacks the conserved phenylalanine or tryptophan, pointing to a likely read error. The gene calls are TRBV11-3 and TRBJ2-1; no reliable D call. There are 13 residues in the CDR3. Germline values: CDR1 SGHNT, CDR2 YENEEA. The V and J ends lost 5 bases and 0 bases respectively, with 5 bases between them. The chain's CDR3 is CASSPSSYNEQFL. The CDR3 bases are TGTGCCAGCAGCCCGTCCTCCTACAATGAGCAGTTCCTC.

At least ten counts were recorded for this clonotype. This chain uses TRBV20-1 with TRBJ2-3; 7 nucleotides match TRBD1. Germline V gene data show CDR1 as DFQATT and CDR2 as SNEGSKA (reference sequence). Unmatched junction bases numbered 9, after V lost 7 bases and J lost 2 bases. The CDR3 totals 14 residues. CDR3 coding DNA: TGCAGTGTGGACGGCAGGGGGTCCACAGATACGCAGTATTTT. Protein product: CSVDGRGSTDTQYF.

This clonotype was counted at least ten times. The CDR3 region has the DNA TGTGCCAGCAGTTTGCACGGGCTTTCCTATGGCTACACCTTC. As protein: CASSLHGLSYGYTF. The rearrangement uses TRBV27 and TRBJ1-2; no reliable D call. Trimming left V 3 bases short and J 4 bases short, with 12 bases between. Per germline, CDR1 MNHEY and CDR2 SMNVEV (reference sequence). CDR3 length: 14 residues.

This clonotype was seen many times. The genes are TRBV5-4 and TRBJ2-1; maybe TRBD1 (6 bases). This CDR3 comprises 16 residues. Germline V gene sequence: CDR1 SGHNT, CDR2 YYREEE (reference sequence). Trimming left V 4 bases short and J 5 bases short, with 19 bases between. CDR3 nucleotides: TGTGCCAGCAGCCCAAGTTTGACCAGGGGAAACAATGAGCAGTTCTTC. This translates into CASSPSLTRGNNEQFF. Based on the CDR3 plus reference TRBV5-4 and TRBJ2-1, the full variable domain is ETGVTQSPTHLIKTRGQQVTLRCSSQSGHNTVSWYQQALGQGPQFIFQYYREEENGRGNFPPRFSGLQFPNYSSELNVNALELDDSALYLCASSPSLTRGNNEQFFGPGTRLTVL.